This entry describes one T cell receptor (beta chain). What it binds is unknown. The sample belongs to a study of T cells in Graves' hyperthyroidism and ophthalmopathy. Findings and limits, study-wide: Among thyroid clonotypes expanded above 0.001, most also appeared in blood.

The CDR3 runs 10 residues. The germline gives CDR1 GTSNPN, CDR2 SVGIG (reference sequence). V lost 2 bases, J lost 9 bases, and 7 bases lay in between. Researchers took RNA transcripts and amplified the TCR beta CDR3 regions from them. TCR CDR3 regions were first amplified by RT-PCR with HTBI primers. TCRdb itself ran the multiplex PCR reads through MiXCR, one entry per CDR3 protein. The sample lists around 350,000 distinct CDR3 sequences, roughly 15% occurring once. Sequencing was carried out using blood. The chain links TRBV30 to TRBJ1-2; D possibly corresponds to TRBD1 (5 bases). The source of this sequence is a woman in her 30s with Graves' ophthalmopathy. The DNA of the CDR3 is TGTGCCTGGAGTACGGGACGCTACACCTTC. This translates into CAWSTGRYTF.